This T cell receptor beta chain came from a study of neoadjuvant nivolumab and ipilimumab in lung cancer. Measured with immunoSEQ multiplex PCR; TCRdb has only the in-frame clones, and not every one. The sample includes 10,000 to 15,000 clones, around 70% of them seen just once. As to this clone: Its target is unknown.

The germline V gene encodes CDR1 KGHSH and CDR2 LQKENI. There are 15 residues in the CDR3. The J segment lost 9 bases and the V segment lost 6 bases, leaving 12 bases of the junction unmatched. Study-level findings and limits: From pretherapy to surgery, tumor richness and clonality rose with dual therapy.

Sequenced here: peripheral blood, sampled after neoadjuvant nivolumab, alone or with ipilimumab, at or shortly before surgery. This TCR was sampled from an adult with non-small cell lung cancer. The chain is built from TRBV18 and TRBJ2-7; 12 positions match TRBD2. CDR3 in amino acids: CASSQRGLAGLAQYF. CDR3 sequence (DNA): TGTGCCAGCTCCCAGCGCGGACTAGCGGGGCTGGCGCAGTACTTC.